This T cell receptor (beta chain) was identified in a study of cytomegalovirus exposure and HLA in healthy donors. This clone has a handful of counts. Nominal health characterized the donors when sampled, though unrecorded immune exposures were likely. Primers for the PCR totalled 60 Vbeta and 13 Jbeta. Assay: immunoSEQ multiplex PCR; the TCRdb copy retains only in-frame clones and omits some. The sample lists 130,000 or so clones, 70% to 75% occurring once. Per germline, CDR1 SGDLS and CDR2 YYNGEE. J was trimmed by 11 bases and V by 3 bases; bases with no gene match: 19. This CDR3 is 16 amino acids long.

The receptor comes from a middle-aged woman in good health and CMV-seropositive. This chain connects TRBV9 to TRBJ2-5; 7 nucleotides match TRBD2. Input material: PBMCs. CDR3: CASSADQGLSAREQYF. The CDR3 DNA follows: TGTGCCAGCAGCGCCGACCAGGGACTATCCGCGAGGGAGCAGTACTTC.